This entry concerns a single TCR beta chain. The source of the sample is a study of cytomegalovirus exposure and HLA in healthy donors. The PCR ran on 60 Vbeta and 13 Jbeta primers. The assay was immunoSEQ multiplex PCR, and TCRdb's table has in-frame clones only and misses some. The table lists 150,000 to 180,000 clones, over 60% of them singletons. Trimming removed 2 bases at V and 4 bases at J, with 5 bases between. The CDR3 contains 11 residues. Looked up from germline, CDR1 is DFQATT and CDR2 is SNEGSKA (reference sequence). The sequence was collected from a woman aged 40 to 50 in good health and CMV-seronegative. The sequenced sample was PBMCs. The chain has TRBV20-1 and TRBJ2-5; D is unclear. The CDR3 region is CSARHSETQYF. The CDR3 coding sequence is TGCAGTGCTAGACATTCAGAGACCCAGTACTTC.